The 11 T cell receptor beta chains listed next were all sequenced from one sample in a study of low-dose radiotherapy and immunotherapy resistance in tumors. The time point is: before trial treatment. First-strand cDNA used TRAV- and TRBV-specific primers, covering alpha and beta chains. A constant-region primer paired with the V-primer adapter amplified TCRs over about 20 PCR cycles. From the reads, TCRdb called clonotypes with MiXCR, one entry per CDR3 protein. The sample comprises tens of thousands of distinct CDR3 sequences, 20% to 25% of which are singletons, and 5.7% rests with the top ten. The sequences come from PBMCs, collected before treatment. Source of these receptors: a male donor with prostate cancer.

This clonotype was seen ten or more times. In DNA, the CDR3 is TGCAGCGGGGGAAACAGGGGGCGATACAATGAGCAGTTCTTC. Encoded protein: CSGGNRGRYNEQFF. The rearrangement links TRBV29-1 to TRBJ2-1; 9 bases line up with TRBD1. CDR3 size: 14 residues. Trimming removed 7 bases from V and 4 bases from J; junction bases left unmatched: 8. Germline CDR1 is SQVTM and CDR2 is ANQGSEA.

This clonotype has only a few counts. J is TRBJ2-5 and V is TRBV20-1; D is perhaps TRBD1 or TRBD2 (5 bases each). Per germline, CDR1 DFQATT and CDR2 SNEGSKA (reference sequence). V lost 0 bases and J 4 bases, leaving 21 bases between the germline ends. The CDR3 runs 17 residues. CDR3 in DNA: TGCAGTGCTAGAGATTCGGGACCAAAAAGTAGTGCAGAGACCCAGTACTTC. It codes for CSARDSGPKSSAETQYF.

Many counts were recorded for this clonotype. This chain uses TRBV27 with TRBJ2-1; 8 bases align to TRBD1. V was clipped by 3 bases and J by 0 bases; unmatched bases: 1. The CDR3 contains 15 residues. Germline lookup yields CDR1 MNHEY and CDR2 SMNVEV (reference sequence). Here the CDR3 reads CASSFGTGSYNEQFF. The CDR3 DNA follows: TGTGCCAGCAGTTTCGGGACAGGCTCCTACAATGAGCAGTTCTTC.

Details on this clonotype: With only one base between it and a far larger clone, this is likely a read error. The chain is built from TRBV10-2 and TRBJ2-1; D is possibly TRBD1 (6 bases). CDR1 WSHSY and CDR2 SAAADI come from the germline V gene. The V end lost 3 bases, the J end lost 10 bases, and 19 bases lay between the germline ends. CDR3 length equals 15 residues. CDR3: CASSDNQGRSDEQFF. CDR3 bases: TGCGCCAGCAGTGACAATCAGGGGCGATCCGACGAGCAGTTCTTC.

This clonotype showed up many times. The genes are TRBV19 and TRBJ1-5; tentative D call: TRBD1 (6 bases). V lost 1 base to trimming and J lost 2 bases, with 12 bases between them. The CDR3 totals 16 residues. Germline assignment: CDR1 LNHDA and CDR2 SQIVND (reference sequence). In DNA, the CDR3 is TGTGCCAGTAGTATAGTGGGGGGGCCAGGCAATCAGCCCCAGCATTTT. Translation: CASSIVGGPGNQPQHF.

A note on this clonotype: Possible read error: a much larger clone is one base away. This rearrangement joins TRBV6-6 to TRBJ1-1, with D tentatively TRBD1 (6 bases). The V gene lost 5 bases and the J gene lost 6 bases, with 19 bases spanning the gap. This CDR3 has 15 amino acids. CDR1 is MNHNY, CDR2 SVGAGI, per germline (reference sequence). The CDR3 is CASSDPQGKDSEAFF. The CDR3 region has the DNA TGTGCCAGCAGTGACCCACAGGGTAAGGACTCTGAAGCTTTCTTT.

In its sample, this clonotype was seen many times. This chain uses TRBV20-1 with TRBJ2-1; a possible D gene is TRBD2 (6 bases). V lost 0 bases to trimming and J lost 2 bases, with 17 bases between them. CDR3 length: 17 amino acids. Germline lookup yields CDR1 DFQATT and CDR2 SNEGSKA (reference sequence). The CDR3 reads CSARDRWRGGPYNEQFF. The CDR3 DNA reads TGCAGTGCTAGAGATCGGTGGCGGGGAGGTCCCTACAATGAGCAGTTCTTC.

This clonotype was picked up many times. J is TRBJ2-7 and V is TRBV5-5; 15 nucleotides agree with TRBD2. Germline V gene data show CDR1 as SGHKS and CDR2 as YYEKEE (reference sequence). After removal of 4 bases from V and 3 bases from J, the junction contained 5 bases not matched to a gene. The CDR3 consists of 16 residues. The CDR3 loop is CASSPGLAGGHYEQYF. The CDR3 bases are TGTGCCAGCAGCCCGGGACTAGCGGGGGGACACTACGAGCAGTACTTC. The variable domain in full, with the rest retrieved from reference TRBV5-5 and TRBJ2-7, is DAGVTQSPTHLIKTRGQQVTLRCSPISGHKSVSWYQQVLGQGPQFIFQYYEKEERGRGNFPDRFSARQFPNYSSELNVNALLLGDSALYLCASSPGLAGGHYEQYFGPGTRLTVT.

Concerning this clonotype itself: A read error likely explains this, since a far larger clone differs by one base. The V call is TRBV5-1, the J call TRBJ2-5; TRBD1 might be the D (6 bases). The germline V and J ends were trimmed by 2 bases and 11 bases, with 31 bases remaining between them. Per the germline V gene, CDR1 is SGHRS and CDR2 is YFSETQ. There are 18 residues in the CDR3. In DNA form, the CDR3 reads TGCGCCAGCAGCTTCTACATAAACAGGGTAACATCCGTCGGTGAGCAGTACTTC. Its translation: CASSFYINRVTSVGEQYF.

The table lists this clonotype with many counts. This chain joins TRBV7-9 and TRBJ2-5, with 9 bases identical to TRBD1. This CDR3 is 14 amino acids long. From germline, CDR1 is SEHNR and CDR2 FQNEAQ (reference sequence). V gave up 4 bases and J gave up 2 bases; unmatched junction bases: 2. The CDR3 protein is CASSSGQGQETQYF. Written as DNA, the CDR3 is TGTGCCAGCAGCTCGGGACAGGGACAAGAGACCCAGTACTTC.

This clonotype was recorded many times. This sequence joins TRBV20-1 and TRBJ2-5; 9 nucleotides agree with TRBD2. Germline trimming cut 0 bases from V and 4 bases from J; bases unmatched to any gene: 12. The CDR3 is made up of 17 amino acids. Per the germline V gene, CDR1 is DFQATT and CDR2 is SNEGSKA (reference sequence). CDR3 coding DNA: TGCAGTGCTAGAGATATACGGCGGGGGGGTCGGCTAGAGACCCAGTACTTC. This sequence encodes CSARDIRRGGRLETQYF.